This T cell receptor (beta chain) was found in a study of blood T cell repertoires in COVID-19. The table came from immunoSEQ multiplex PCR; TCRdb's copy has only in-frame clones and leaves some out. The sample shows 68,000 or so clones, around nine tenths of them seen only once. The J segment lost 14 bases and the V segment lost 7 bases, leaving 11 bases of the junction unmatched. The CDR3 runs 12 residues. The germline V gene encodes CDR1 LNHDA and CDR2 SQIVND (reference sequence). The specimen sequenced was peripheral blood. The sequence was collected from a man aged 65 to 79 with active or convalescent COVID-19. The chain carries TRBV19 and TRBJ1-1; 9 bases fit TRBD1. The CDR3 DNA follows: TGTGCCAGTAATCCGGGACAGGGAGGCGGCTTCTTT. Translation: CASNPGQGGGFF.